This T cell receptor (beta chain) was recorded in a study of T cell repertoires in cytomegalovirus infection. Study-level background: Indications of both CMV infection and matching HLA type were provided by public TCR beta signatures.

TCRdb re-derived calls from the reads in MiXCR, one entry per CDR3 protein. The top ten hold more than 8.5% of the sample, which has approximately 500,000 distinct CDR3 sequences, roughly 12% seen once. This CDR3 has 16 amino acids. V trimming: 6 bases; J trimming: 5 bases; junction bases outside the gene matches: 6. The germline CDR1 and CDR2 sequences are MNHEY and SVGEGT. This clonotype was detected ten times or more. This TCR derives from a human donor in good health (CMV status not recorded). Some clones in this sample may be carry-over from other donors' samples. The sequencing input was PBMCs. The chain couples TRBV6-2 or TRBV6-3 to TRBJ2-2; the match to TRBD2 covers 13 bases. The CDR3 nucleotides read TGTGCCAGCAGAAGGACTAGCGGGAGTGGTACCGGGGAGCTGTTTTTT. Its protein is CASRRTSGSGTGELFF.